A single sample is the source of the 12 T cell receptor beta chains below, sequenced in a study of T cells in women clearing cervical HPV infection. This table comes from immunoSEQ multiplex PCR, and its TCRdb copy is limited to in-frame clones, with some not included. The sample includes some 20,000 clones. The sample comprised blood buffy coat. These TCRs come from a woman between 18 and 75 years old with a cervical HPV16 infection that either progressed to CIN3+ or cleared (not recorded which).

The CDR3 loop is CASRAGELFF. The CDR3 DNA, read in part, is TGTGCCAGCCGAGCGGGGGAG. This chain connects TRBV6-2 or TRBV6-3 to TRBJ2-2; D is unclear. The CDR3 end lies 3 residues beyond the end of the read and is filled in from the germline J gene. There are 10 residues in the CDR3. Trimming removed 8 bases from V and 8 bases from J, with 6 bases in between. Germline values: CDR1 MNHEY, CDR2 SVGEGT.

To note about this clone: The read ends 3 residues before the CDR3 terminus; that terminus is restored from the germline J gene. This chain connects TRBV5-1 to TRBJ1-1; D may be TRBD1 (6 bases). The CDR3 loop spans 15 amino acids. Germline values: CDR1 SGHRS, CDR2 YFSETQ. V was pared by 4 bases and J by 3 bases, with 16 bases between. The CDR3 here is CASSPRLTGHTEAFF. The covered CDR3 bases are TGCGCCAGCAGCCCCCGGCTGACAGGTCACACTGAA. The whole variable domain, remainder taken from reference TRBV5-1 and TRBJ1-1, is KAGVTQTPRYLIKTRGQQVTLSCSPISGHRSVSWYQQTPGQGLQFLFEYFSETQRNKGNFPGRFSGRQFSNSRSEMNVSTLELGDSALYLCASSPRLTGHTEAFFGQGTRLTVV.

Concerning this clone itself: At one end, the junction sequence differs from germline, possibly due to a read error. The CDR3 end is not reached by the read, which stops 3 residues before it; the germline J gene fills it in. The chain uses TRBV10-3 and TRBJ1-2, with 8 bases lining up with TRBD1. The germline V gene encodes CDR1 ENHRY and CDR2 SYGVKD. This CDR3 spans 15 amino acids. Incomplete CDR3 DNA: TGTACCATCAGTGAGACCTGGACAGGGCCAAATGGC. This encodes CTISETWTGPNG. The full CDR3 protein reads CTISETWTGPNGYTF.

Notes on this clone: The read gets to within 3 residues of the CDR3 end, and the germline J gene fills in the rest. The V gene is TRBV18, the J gene TRBJ1-1; D ambiguous. The CDR3 consists of 14 residues. Germline CDR1 KGHSH, CDR2 LQKENI. The V end lost 5 bases, the J end lost 4 bases, and 14 bases lay between the germline ends. The covered CDR3 bases are TGTGCCAGCTCAGCGGGAACTTGGGGCACTGAA. Protein sequence: CASSAGTWGTE. The complete CDR3 reads CASSAGTWGTEAFF.

As concerns this clone: The read finishes 3 residues shy of the CDR3 end, and the germline J gene is used to complete it. This sequence joins TRBV5-4 and TRBJ2-5, with a tentative D call TRBD1 (5 bases). This CDR3 contains 15 residues. CDR1 is SGHNT and CDR2 is YYREEE in the germline V gene (reference sequence). V dropped 2 bases and J dropped 4 bases, with 15 bases sitting between them. CDR3 DNA (partial): TGTGCCAGCAGCTTTTATAGGGGATCGGGAGAGACC. Its translation is CASSFYRGSGET. The full CDR3 protein is CASSFYRGSGETQYF.

On this clone: Read data end 3 residues before the CDR3 end; the end is taken from the germline J gene. The chain couples TRBV10-3 to TRBJ2-2; 9 nucleotides agree with TRBD1. CDR3 size: 17 residues. Per the germline V gene, CDR1 is ENHRY and CDR2 is SYGVKD. CDR3 region: CAISEVPGQGTGSPLFF. The sequenced CDR3 bases are TGTGCCATCAGTGAAGTCCCGGGACAGGGAACGGGTTCACCG.

On this clone itself: Read sequence stops 3 residues before the CDR3 end, and the germline J gene provides the missing end. The rearrangement links TRBV20-1 to TRBJ2-3; 13 positions match TRBD2. Germline loops: CDR1 DFQATT, CDR2 SNEGSKA (reference sequence). Unmatched junction bases numbered 21, after V lost 8 bases and J lost 7 bases. The CDR3 runs to 18 residues. This CDR3 reads CSNKIGLAGATDLNTQYF. The CDR3 DNA, read in part, is TGCAGTAATAAGATAGGACTAGCGGGGGCGACTGACTTAAATACG.

Remarks on this clone: Read sequence stops 3 residues before the CDR3 end, and the germline J gene provides the missing end. This chain uses TRBV4-2 with TRBJ2-7; D is unclear. The CDR3 contains 14 residues. V was pared by 1 base and J by 6 bases, with 13 bases between. Germline CDR1 is LGHNA and CDR2 is YNFKEQ. The covered CDR3 bases are TGTGCCAGCAGCCAAGCCGGGTTTGGTGGCGAG. Its protein product is CASSQAGFGGE. The entire CDR3 protein is CASSQAGFGGEQYF.

Turning to this clone: Read coverage stops 3 residues before the CDR3 terminus; the germline J gene supplies the remainder. The gene calls are TRBV9 and TRBJ2-1; D is ambiguous. V was shortened by 0 bases and J by 3 bases, with 7 bases between the two germline ends. The CDR3 spans 14 residues. Looked up from germline, CDR1 is SGDLS and CDR2 is YYNGEE. The DNA read from the CDR3 is TGTGCCAGCAGCGTAGCAGGCTACTACAATGAG. Amino acid sequence: CASSVAGYYNE. The entire CDR3 sequence reads CASSVAGYYNEQFF.

A word on this clone: The read ends 3 residues before the CDR3 terminus; that terminus is restored from the germline J gene. The chain is built from TRBV20-1 and TRBJ2-3; possibly TRBD2 for D (5 bases). This CDR3 contains 15 residues. CDR1 is DFQATT, CDR2 SNEGSKA, per germline (reference sequence). The CDR3 here is CSARGLGLGLETQYF. Incomplete CDR3 DNA: TGCAGTGCTAGAGGGTTAGGACTTGGCCTCGAAACG.

With regard to this clone: The read halts 3 residues ahead of the CDR3 end, with the missing end drawn from the germline J gene. The chain uses TRBV30 and TRBJ2-1; the D gene is possibly TRBD1 (5 bases). CDR3 length: 13 residues. The germline V gene encodes CDR1 GTSNPN and CDR2 SVGIG (reference sequence). V lost 4 bases and J lost 2, with 9 bases in between. CDR3 residues: CAWTPGPYNEQFF. CDR3 DNA, as far as it was read: TGTGCCTGGACTCCAGGGCCCTACAATGAG.

Notes on this clone: The DNA ends 3 residues before the CDR3 does, and the rest of the CDR3 is filled in from the germline J gene. Different DNA sequences within this sample yield the same CDR3. This chain links TRBV7-9 with TRBJ1-2; 8 positions match TRBD1. This CDR3 comprises 13 residues. Germline V gene data show CDR1 as SEHNR and CDR2 as FQNEAQ (reference sequence). The sequenced part of the CDR3 DNA is TGTGCCAGCAGCCCAAGTTCCGGGACAGGA. Protein product: CASSPSSGTG. The CDR3 as a whole reads CASSPSSGTGYTF. The whole variable domain, remainder taken from reference TRBV7-9 and TRBJ1-2, is DTGVSQNPRHKITKRGQNVTFRCDPISEHNRLYWYRQTLGQGPEFLTYFQNEAQLEKSRLLSDRFSAERPKGSFSTLEIQRTEQGDSAMYLCASSPSSGTGYTFGSGTRLTVV.